This T cell receptor beta chain emerged from a study of control samples from healthy donors and cancer patients. Germline V lookup: CDR1 MNHEY, CDR2 SVGAGI. The CDR3 extends over 13 amino acids. With 2 bases removed from V and 8 bases from J, the gap between germline ends came to 12 bases. The table came from immunoSEQ multiplex PCR; TCRdb's copy has only in-frame clones and leaves some out. This repertoire shows 45,000 to 70,000 clones, 85% to 95% found once; its top ten account for around 1%. This receptor was taken from a man between 25 and 39 years old with colorectal cancer. The chain has TRBV6-5 and TRBJ2-5; D unresolved. Sequencing used PBMCs. The CDR3: CASSYGVGSTQYF. In DNA form, the CDR3 reads TGTGCCAGCAGTTACGGGGTTGGGTCTACCCAGTACTTC.